The 19 T cell receptor beta chains below come from one sample, sequenced in a study of regulatory T cells in long-lasting Graves disease. For TCR beta, libraries came from iRepertoire HTBI primers and Arm-PCR of CDR3 regions. MiXCR, applied by TCRdb to the multiplex PCR reads, yields one record per CDR3 protein. The data contain roughly 360,000 distinct CDR3 sequences, roughly 24% of them singletons. Specified time point: persistent/refractory GD, antithyroid drugs over 5 years with positive TRAb. The authors made the TCR library using RNA they extracted from PBMCs. The sequences come from peripheral blood mononuclear cells (PBMCs), collected when the disease was refractory, from a patient treated with antithyroid drugs. The receptors here all came from a woman between 40 and 50 years old with Graves disease.

V gene TRBV6-1 combines with J gene TRBJ2-2; 7 bases fit TRBD1. Unmatched junction bases numbered 2, after V lost 6 bases and J lost 4 bases. The CDR3 spans 13 residues. Germline V gene sequence: CDR1 MNHNS, CDR2 SASEGT. CDR3 coding DNA: TGTGCCAGCAGGGGGACAGCCACCGGGGAGCTGTTTTTT. It translates to CASRGTATGELFF.

This clonotype occurred a few times. The V call is TRBV20-1, the J call TRBJ2-5; 9 bases map to TRBD2. This CDR3 comprises 12 residues. Germline V CDR1 and CDR2: DFQATT, SNEGSKA (reference sequence). V dropped 6 bases and J dropped 7; count of bases not matched to a gene: 6. The chain's CDR3 is CSAEGAGGTQYF. The CDR3, as DNA: TGCAGTGCCGAGGGAGCGGGAGGGACCCAGTACTTC.

This clonotype was detected only a few times. The J gene is TRBJ2-1, the V gene TRBV20-1, with 11 bases lining up with TRBD2. The CDR3 loop spans 15 amino acids. V gave up 0 bases and J gave up 8 bases; unmatched junction bases: 6. The germline gives CDR1 DFQATT, CDR2 SNEGSKA (reference sequence). The CDR3 region has the DNA TGCAGTGCTAGAGATCTCACTAGCGGGAGCCATGAGCAGTTCTTC. Amino acids: CSARDLTSGSHEQFF.

This clonotype came up a few times. This sequence joins TRBV20-1 and TRBJ2-7; 8 nucleotides line up with TRBD1. V lost 3 bases and J lost 1; bases outside the gene matches: 5. Germline V CDR1 and CDR2: DFQATT, SNEGSKA (reference sequence). CDR3 length: 14 residues. The CDR3 spells CSASGTGLSYEQYF. The CDR3 DNA is TGCAGTGCTAGCGGGACAGGATTATCCTACGAGCAGTACTTC.

This clonotype was counted many times. The rearrangement links TRBV28 to TRBJ2-5; 15 bases line up with TRBD2. In germline, CDR1 is MDHEN, CDR2 SYDVKM. J gave up 0 bases and V 4 bases, and 3 bases lay outside the gene matches. CDR3 length equals 17 residues. The CDR3 region has the DNA TGTGCCAGCAGTTCGGGACTAGCGGGAGGCCACCAAGAGACCCAGTACTTC. Residues: CASSSGLAGGHQETQYF.

This clonotype was recorded at least ten times. CDR3 sequence: CASSLATGSYNEQFF. The CDR3 nucleotides are TGTGCCAGCAGCTTAGCCACAGGGTCCTACAATGAGCAGTTCTTC. The genes are TRBV11-2 and TRBJ2-1; a possible D gene is TRBD1 (6 bases). The CDR3 runs to 15 residues. V lost 1 base, J lost 1 base, and 8 bases lay in between. The germline V gene encodes CDR1 SGHAT and CDR2 FQNNGV.

This clonotype was seen repeatedly, ten times or more. J is TRBJ1-4 and V is TRBV12-3 or TRBV12-4; D is unclear. V was shortened by 0 bases and J by 5 bases, with 10 bases between the two germline ends. CDR3 size: 15 residues. The CDR3 reads CASSLAQGKNEKLFF. CDR3 in DNA: TGTGCCAGCAGTTTAGCGCAAGGGAAGAATGAAAAACTGTTTTTT.

In regard to this clonotype: Here the CDR3 omits its conserved ending phenylalanine or tryptophan, so a read error is the likely source. The chain uses TRBV7-9 and TRBJ1-5; unclear D gene. CDR1 is SEHNR and CDR2 is FQNEAQ in the germline V gene (reference sequence). V was shortened by 1 base and J by 1 base, with 8 bases between the two germline ends. CDR3 length equals 15 residues. CDR3 sequence reads: CASSLVSGSNQPQHS. The CDR3 bases are TGTGCCAGCAGCTTAGTATCTGGGAGCAATCAGCCCCAGCATTCT.

The chain couples TRBV10-3 to TRBJ1-1, with 7 bases matching TRBD1. The germline CDR1 and CDR2 sequences are ENHRY and SYGVKD. CDR3 size: 13 residues. V dropped 2 bases and J dropped 5; count of bases not matched to a gene: 2. CDR3 in amino acids: CAISETGATEAFF. CDR3 coding DNA: TGTGCCATCAGTGAGACAGGGGCTACTGAAGCTTTCTTT.

The table lists this clonotype with many counts. The chain is built from TRBV5-1 and TRBJ2-5; 10 bases fit TRBD2. V gave up 2 bases and J gave up 6 bases; unmatched junction bases: 10. CDR3 length: 16 residues. Germline CDR1 is SGHRS and CDR2 is YFSETQ. CDR3 bases: TGCGCCAGCAGCTTTGCCCTAGCGGGAGTCGGAAAGACCCAGTACTTC. This sequence encodes CASSFALAGVGKTQYF. Using reference TRBV5-1 and TRBJ2-5 for the parts outside the CDR3, the full variable domain is KAGVTQTPRYLIKTRGQQVTLSCSPISGHRSVSWYQQTPGQGLQFLFEYFSETQRNKGNFPGRFSGRQFSNSRSEMNVSTLELGDSALYLCASSFALAGVGKTQYFGPGTRLLVL.

This clonotype was recorded a few times. This chain joins TRBV7-3 and TRBJ2-1; 12 positions match TRBD2. Germline trimming cut 3 bases from V and 0 bases from J; bases unmatched to any gene: 6. The germline V gene encodes CDR1 SGHTA and CDR2 FQGTGA. The CDR3 is made up of 18 amino acids. The CDR3 sequence is CASSLGGLAGSSYNEQFF. The CDR3 bases are TGTGCCAGCAGCTTGGGAGGACTAGCGGGAAGCTCCTACAATGAGCAGTTCTTC.

This clonotype has ten or more counts. J is TRBJ1-1 and V is TRBV20-1; 9 bases align to TRBD1. V lost 6 bases to trimming and J lost 3 bases; unmatched junction nucleotides: 5. Germline-derived CDR1 and CDR2 are DFQATT and SNEGSKA (reference sequence). The CDR3 extends over 13 amino acids. CDR3 sequence: CSANRGLYTEAFF. The CDR3 DNA sequence: TGCAGTGCAAACAGGGGGCTTTACACTGAAGCTTTCTTT.

The genes are TRBV18 and TRBJ1-1; no clear D gene. Trimming shortened V by 1 base and J by 5 bases, and 8 bases separated the two germline ends. Germline CDR1 reads KGHSH; CDR2 reads LQKENI. The CDR3 is made up of 13 amino acids. The CDR3 bases are TGTGCCAGCTCACCACAGGGATTGACTGAAGCTTTCTTT. Translation: CASSPQGLTEAFF.

This clonotype has just a few counts. The CDR3 spells CASRRFSLRDREVHEQYF. In DNA form, the CDR3 reads TGTGCCAGCAGAAGATTCTCTCTCCGGGACAGGGAAGTCCACGAGCAGTACTTC. V gene TRBV28 combines with J gene TRBJ2-7, with 9 bases matching TRBD1. Germline lookup yields CDR1 MDHEN and CDR2 SYDVKM. There are 18 residues in the CDR3. J lost 5 bases, V lost 6 bases, and 20 bases had no gene match.

This chain joins TRBV7-6 and TRBJ2-2, with TRBD1 matching 8 bases. Germline V lookup: CDR1 SGHVS, CDR2 FNYEAQ. The CDR3 is made up of 16 amino acids. After removal of 1 base from V and 6 bases from J, the junction contained 7 bases not matched to a gene. The CDR3, as DNA: TGTGCCAGCAGCTTAGGGACAGGGATCGAGTCCGGGGAGCTGTTTTTT. This encodes CASSLGTGIESGELFF.

This clonotype was recorded a few times. This chain connects TRBV29-1 to TRBJ1-1, with 8 bases lining up with TRBD1. V lost 5 bases to trimming and J lost 1 base; unmatched junction nucleotides: 3. The germline CDR1 and CDR2 sequences are SQVTM and ANQGSEA. There are 13 residues in the CDR3. CDR3 in amino acids: CSVLTGANTEAFF. The CDR3 coding sequence is TGCAGCGTTTTGACAGGGGCGAACACTGAAGCTTTCTTT. The full variable domain, rest sourced from reference TRBV29-1 and TRBJ1-1, is SAVISQKPSRDICQRGTSLTIQCQVDSQVTMMFWYRQQPGQSLTLIATANQGSEATYESGFVIDKFPISRPNLTFSTLTVSNMSPEDSSIYLCSVLTGANTEAFFGQGTRLTVV.

The rearrangement links TRBV30 to TRBJ2-7; the match to TRBD1 covers 8 bases. Trimming cost V 2 bases and J 0 bases; bases outside gene matches: 6. Germline CDR1 and CDR2: GTSNPN and SVGIG (reference sequence). The length of the CDR3 is 15 residues. CDR3 loop: CAWSTGQGVSYEQYF. CDR3 bases: TGTGCCTGGAGTACCGGACAGGGAGTCTCCTACGAGCAGTACTTC.

There are many counts of this clonotype. This sequence joins TRBV28 and TRBJ1-1; 7 nucleotides line up with TRBD1. Trimming took 6 bases from V and 7 from J; bases not matched to a gene: 5. From germline, CDR1 is MDHEN and CDR2 SYDVKM. The CDR3 has 12 amino acids. The CDR3 coding sequence is TGTGCCAGCAGCGACAGGGAGGATGAAGCTTTCTTT. Residues: CASSDREDEAFF. Supplemented by reference TRBV28 and TRBJ1-1, the full variable domain reads DVKVTQSSRYLVKRTGEKVFLECVQDMDHENMFWYRQDPGLGLRLIYFSYDVKMKEKGDIPEGYSVSREKKERFSLILESASTNQTSMYLCASSDREDEAFFGQGTRLTVV.

As concerns this clonotype: A much more abundant neighbour one base away suggests this may be a read error. The chain combines TRBV7-3 with TRBJ2-7, with 7 nucleotides matching TRBD1. Germline CDR1 and CDR2: SGHTA and FQGTGA. V was clipped by 6 bases and J by 2 bases; unmatched bases: 13. The CDR3 spans 16 residues. This CDR3 reads CASSVFPGQPPYEQYF. CDR3 coding DNA: TGTGCCAGCAGTGTATTCCCGGGACAGCCCCCCTACGAGCAGTACTTC.